This T cell receptor beta chain comes out of a study of beta chain features in type 1 diabetes. General study results and limits: Moderate yet significant TCRB CDR3 shortening was seen in Type 1 diabetes patients in all four CD4+ subsets.

Investigators reverse transcribed all isolated RNA, so they sequenced expressed TCRB transcripts. Here immunoSEQ multiplex PCR was the method, and the copy in TCRdb shows in-frame clones only, minus some. The sample yields around 710,000 clones, roughly an eighth seen once. This clone has just a few counts. Its matching antigen is unknown. The J segment lost 4 bases and the V segment lost 3 bases, leaving 7 bases of the junction unmatched. Germline V CDR1 and CDR2: SGDLS, YYNGEE. The CDR3 sequence is 17 residues long. Sequencing was done on a sample of naive CD4+ T cells from blood. The V and J genes are TRBV9 and TRBJ2-3; 14 bases line up with TRBD2. This TCR derives from a man younger than 45 with type 1 diabetes. CDR3 sequence (DNA): TGTGCCAGCAGCGCGACTAGCGGGGGGGCAACCCCAGATACGCAGTATTTT. It specifies CASSATSGGATPDTQYF.